Presented here are 21 T cell receptor beta chains from one specimen sequenced in a study of blood T cell repertoires in COVID-19. Sequencing was performed with immunoSEQ multiplex PCR; in TCRdb, only in-frame clones are kept and a portion is missing. The table has under 300,000 clones, 85% to 90% seen once; the top ten hold 0.99%. Source material: peripheral blood. These TCRs come from a woman aged 35 to 49 who had recovered from COVID-19.

This clone has only a few counts. The V and J genes are TRBV5-8 and TRBJ1-5; possible D gene TRBD1, 5 bases. The CDR3 consists of 15 residues. The ends were cut back, 4 bases at V and 0 bases at J, with 11 bases in the middle. From germline, CDR1 is SGHTS and CDR2 YDEGEE. As DNA, the CDR3 is TGTGCCAGCAGCGGGGCCAGTCTTAGCAATCAGCCCCAGCATTTT. Translated, it gives CASSGASLSNQPQHF.

The genes are TRBV28 and TRBJ1-2; D is perhaps TRBD1 (6 bases). The V gene lost 5 bases and the J gene lost 4 bases, with 8 bases spanning the gap. The CDR3 has 12 residues. The germline V gene encodes CDR1 MDHEN and CDR2 SYDVKM. The chain's CDR3 is CASSEDSYGYTF. CDR3 nucleotides: TGTGCCAGCAGTGAGGACAGCTATGGCTACACCTTC.

The rearrangement joins TRBV9 to TRBJ2-7, with 9 nucleotides matching TRBD1. CDR1 and CDR2 (germline): SGDLS, YYNGEE. The CDR3 runs to 16 residues. V was pared by 4 bases and J by 0 bases, with 8 bases of the junction left unmatched. CDR3 nucleotides: TGTGCCAGCAGCCCCCCGGGACAGGGTTTCTCCTACGAGCAGTACTTC. Amino acid sequence: CASSPPGQGFSYEQYF.

The CDR3 reads CASSLGGTATGGQFF. CDR3 DNA: TGTGCCAGCAGCTTAGGGGGGACAGCCACCGGTGGGCAGTTCTTC. The chain uses TRBV7-9 and TRBJ2-1; TRBD1 matches at 7 bases. CDR3 length: 15 amino acids. CDR1 is SEHNR, CDR2 FQNEAQ, per germline (reference sequence). Trimming at V came to 1 base and at J to 12 bases, leaving 12 bases not matched to a gene.

This chain joins TRBV10-3 and TRBJ2-2; possibly TRBD1 for D (5 bases). The CDR3 length is 16 residues. CDR1 and CDR2 from the germline V gene are ENHRY and SYGVKD. V was pared by 0 bases and J by 1 base, with 9 bases between. CDR3 sequence: CAISESGRLNTGELFF. As DNA, the CDR3 is TGTGCCATCAGTGAGTCGGGGCGGCTGAACACCGGGGAGCTGTTTTTT.

The chain recombines TRBV7-8 with TRBJ2-3; 7 bases are shared with TRBD2. The length of the CDR3 is 16 residues. The V gene's germline CDR1 is SGHVS and CDR2 FQNEAQ. V lost 0 bases to trimming and J lost 2 bases; unmatched junction nucleotides: 5. CDR3 amino acids: CASSLAGGLTTDTQYF. CDR3 sequence (DNA): TGTGCCAGCAGCTTAGCGGGGGGACTAACCACAGATACGCAGTATTTT.

The chain employs TRBV14 and TRBJ2-2; D ambiguous. This CDR3 region has 14 residues. The V and J ends lost 0 bases and 4 bases respectively, with 6 bases between them. Germline V gene sequence: CDR1 SGHDN, CDR2 FVKESK. CDR3 amino acids: CASSQDPFTGELFF. The CDR3 nucleotides read TGTGCCAGCAGCCAAGATCCCTTCACCGGGGAGCTGTTTTTT.

The gene calls are TRBV21-1 and TRBJ2-7; TRBD2, as called in the table, went unchecked against the DNA. TRBV21-1 is reported as a pseudogene. The CDR3 has 14 amino acids. CDR3: CASSKRPQSGEQYF. DNA for the CDR3: TGTGCCAGCAGCAAAAGGCCCCAATCGGGCGAGCAGTACTTC.

The V gene is TRBV10-3, the J gene TRBJ2-1, with 7 bases lining up with TRBD2. The V segment lost 4 bases and the J segment 8 bases; nucleotides outside the gene matches: 8. Germline CDR1 reads ENHRY; CDR2 reads SYGVKD. The CDR3 loop spans 14 amino acids. Here the CDR3 DNA reads TGTGCCATCAGTGCTGCCAGGAGCGGGGATGAGCAGTTCTTC. It is translated as CAISAARSGDEQFF.

The gene calls are TRBV29-1 and TRBJ1-2; a possible D gene is TRBD1 (6 bases). The CDR3 runs 14 residues. Trimming shortened V by 7 bases and J by 3 bases, and 18 bases separated the two germline ends. CDR1 SQVTM and CDR2 ANQGSEA come from the germline V gene. The CDR3 DNA is TGCAGCGCAGATCCCAGGGGTTTGGACTATGGCTACACCTTC. The encoded protein is CSADPRGLDYGYTF.

V usage is TRBV30 and J usage is TRBJ1-3; a possible D gene is TRBD1 (6 bases). The CDR3 is 12 residues long. The germline gives CDR1 GTSNPN, CDR2 SVGIG (reference sequence). The ends were cut back, 8 bases at V and 2 bases at J, with 10 bases in the middle. CDR3 coding DNA: TGTGCCGGCACAGGGCCTGGAAACACCATATATTTT. Protein product: CAGTGPGNTIYF.

Only a few counts were recorded for this clone. J is TRBJ2-1 and V is TRBV24-1; 13 bases are shared with TRBD2. J gave up 9 bases and V 4 bases, and 8 bases lay outside the gene matches. The CDR3 loop spans 16 amino acids. Germline CDR1 is KGHDR and CDR2 is SFDVKD. The CDR3 spells CATSDPGTSGIREQFF. For the CDR3, the DNA is TGTGCCACCAGTGACCCCGGGACTAGCGGGATTCGTGAGCAGTTCTTC.

The chain combines TRBV28 with TRBJ1-2; D remains ambiguous. This CDR3 spans 11 amino acids. Germline V CDR1 and CDR2: MDHEN, SYDVKM. V lost 6 bases, J lost 8 bases, and 10 bases lay in between. CDR3 nucleotide sequence: TGTGCCAGCAGCATCGGGTTCGGCTACACCTTC. This codes for CASSIGFGYTF.

The chain recombines TRBV3-1 (or the pseudogene TRBV3-2) with TRBJ1-6, with D hard to call. Germline CDR1 and CDR2: LGHDT and YNNKEL (reference sequence). The V and J ends lost 4 bases and 6 bases respectively, with 7 bases between them. The CDR3 has 13 amino acids. This CDR3 reads CASSRRGNSPLHF. The CDR3 DNA follows: TGTGCCAGCAGCCGCCGGGGTAATTCACCCCTCCACTTT.

The rearrangement uses TRBV7-2 and TRBJ2-1; 14 nucleotides line up with TRBD2. Germline values: CDR1 SGHTA, CDR2 FQGNSA. CDR3 length: 16 amino acids. The V gene end was trimmed by 5 bases and the J gene end by 2 bases; junction bases not matched to a gene: 2. The CDR3 here is CASSQGLAGAYNEQFF. The DNA for the CDR3 is TGTGCCAGCAGCCAGGGACTAGCGGGAGCCTACAATGAGCAGTTCTTC.

The V call is TRBV4-1, the J call TRBJ1-2, with D unresolved. The ends were cut back, 0 bases at V and 6 bases at J, with 11 bases in the middle. The CDR3 has 14 amino acids. Per germline, CDR1 MGHRA and CDR2 YSYEKL. CDR3 residues: CASSQDPVPDGYTF. In DNA, the CDR3 is TGCGCCAGCAGCCAAGATCCCGTACCGGATGGCTACACCTTC.

This clone was observed a handful of times. The rearrangement links TRBV7-2 to TRBJ2-5; possibly TRBD2 for D (7 bases). Germline V gene lookup returns CDR1 SGHTA and CDR2 FQGNSA. The CDR3 is made up of 16 amino acids. V lost 4 bases and J 2 bases, leaving 17 bases between the germline ends. CDR3 nucleotide sequence: TGTGCCAGCAGCTCAGGGGTAGCGGGCCAACAAGAGACCCAGTACTTC. Residues: CASSSGVAGQQETQYF.

This clone was seen more than once but under ten times. The rearrangement uses TRBV29-1 and TRBJ2-1, with unresolved D. The germline CDR1 and CDR2 sequences are SQVTM and ANQGSEA. CDR3 length: 11 amino acids. The V gene lost 3 bases and the J gene lost 4 bases, with 4 bases spanning the gap. CDR3: CSVDSYNEQFF. The CDR3 region has the DNA TGCAGCGTTGACAGTTACAATGAGCAGTTCTTC.

The V gene is TRBV7-8, the J gene TRBJ1-1; D may be TRBD1 (5 bases). Germline lookup yields CDR1 SGHVS and CDR2 FQNEAQ. This CDR3 has 15 amino acids. V was pared by 4 bases and J by 3 bases, with 15 bases between. The DNA of the CDR3 is TGTGCCAGCAGCTCCCCGGGGGGACTGGACACTGAAGCTTTCTTT. It is translated as CASSSPGGLDTEAFF.

The J gene is TRBJ1-5, the V gene TRBV27; possible D gene TRBD1, 5 bases. Trimming shortened V by 2 bases and J by 3 bases, and 23 bases separated the two germline ends. There are 19 residues in the CDR3. Germline V lookup: CDR1 MNHEY, CDR2 SMNVEV (reference sequence). The CDR3: CASSLEDTLFPKDNQPQHF. As DNA, the CDR3 is TGTGCCAGCAGTTTAGAGGACACCCTTTTCCCGAAGGACAATCAGCCCCAGCATTTT.

This clone appeared once. The chain joins TRBV25-1 to TRBJ1-1; no definite D call. Trimming cost V 0 bases and J 5 bases, with 10 bases left between them. This CDR3 is 14 amino acids long. The germline V gene has CDR1 MGHDK and CDR2 SYGVNS. The DNA of the CDR3 is TGTGCCAGCAGTGAATATAAGGAGGGTACTGAAGCTTTCTTT. As protein: CASSEYKEGTEAFF.